Detailed here is one TCR beta chain. Its antigen remains undetermined. No per-base quality is available; no much larger clone lies one base away. Trimming takes 5 bases from V and 1 base from J, and the germline ends sit 14 bases apart. Based on the germline V gene, the CDR1 and CDR2 sequences are SGHTA and FQGNSA. The CDR3 numbers 15 residues from cysteine through phenylalanine. Just CDR3 DNA is preserved here, 45 bases in frame from base 1. Data came from an Illumina HiSeq 1500. The raw public data were reprocessed by TCRdb itself: fastp quality trimming at Q25, MiXCR clonotype calling, in-frame beta chains only. For every CDR3 protein sequence, its rows merge into one entry that carries the most common genes and DNA. For this sample the table gives approximately 500,000 distinct CDR3 sequences, of which 33% were detected only once. The ten biggest clones cover 15% to 20% of the sample. These data are taken from a study of T cell repertoires in cytomegalovirus infection (dated 2019 in TCRdb). For context, the study as a whole: Recently identified HLA-C-restricted CMV epitopes, whose presentation resists viral immunomodulation, were targeted by peptide stimulations together with well-studied HLA-B-restricted epitopes. Donor HLA type was relevant to the analysis, because carriage of CMV infection together with the matching HLA type was indicated by public TCR beta signatures.

The sample's treatment or condition label, in plain terms: in vitro stimulation with specific CMV peptide epitopes to enrich CMV-specific T cells. Overall study results and their limits: In both this cohort and an independent roughly 360-donor cohort, the cumulative frequency of public TCR beta family members distinguished carriers of CMV infection plus the relevant HLA type. The ex vivo response was dominated by HLA-C-restricted CMV-specific TCR beta clonotypes, which also provided the single most frequent clonotype in two of eight donors.

The receptor's source is a human donor in good health (CMV status not recorded). Some clones in this sample may be carry-over from other donors' samples. The sequenced sample was cultured PBMCs, obtained from culture after CMV antigen stimulation. The chain joins TRBV7-2 to TRBJ1-1, with no confidently assigned D gene. The bases read TGTGCCAGCAGCCCCCTAGGACGGTCGAACACTGAAGCTTTCTTT. This encodes CASSPLGRSNTEAFF.